Listed below are T cell receptor beta chains from one sample, sequenced in a study of blood T cell repertoires in COVID-19. Sequenced by immunoSEQ multiplex PCR; TCRdb stores in-frame clones only, minus some. The sample carries more than 300,000 clones, around 83% recorded once. Sample: peripheral blood. The receptors were gathered from a woman aged 45 to 65 with acute or convalescent COVID-19. The CDR3 runs from the conserved cysteine through the conserved F or W. Each record gives: V gene, D gene, J gene, clone size, CDR3 DNA, CDR3 protein. A D gene is named only where the DNA matches it firmly. Not all rows give a size; the values are once, few, many and, for expanded clones, a class.

TRBV9	TRBD2	TRBJ2-1	few	TGTGCCAGCAGCGTAGGCGGGAGGGCTTCCTACAATGAGCAGTTCTTC	CASSVGGRASYNEQFF
TRBV6-5	TRBD1	TRBJ1-2	-	TGTGCCAGCAGTTGGGACAGGGCTGGCTACACCTTC	CASSWDRAGYTF
TRBV30	-	TRBJ2-1	-	TGTGCCTGGAGTGTTCCAGGGAATAGGAATGAGCAGTTCTTC	CAWSVPGNRNEQFF
TRBV7-2	TRBD2	TRBJ2-1	-	TGTGCCAGCAGCTTTATGGGACTAGCGGGATCTGAGCAGTTCTTC	CASSFMGLAGSEQFF
TRBV4-3	TRBD1	TRBJ2-1	few	TGCGCCAGCAGCCAAACTTCGGGGACAGAAACCTACAATGAGCAGTTCTTC	CASSQTSGTETYNEQFF
TRBV5-1	-	TRBJ1-1	once	TGCGCCAGCAGCTTCTCACAGGGATTAGGGACTGAAGCTTTCTTT	CASSFSQGLGTEAFF
TRBV3-1/TRBV3-2	-	TRBJ2-3	-	TGTGCCAGCAGCCAAGATGGCAGGGGAGATACGCAGTATTTT	CASSQDGRGDTQYF
TRBV11-1	-	TRBJ1-1	-	TGTGCCAGCAGCTTGGCCGGAGAGACCACTGAAGCTTTCTTT	CASSLAGETTEAFF
TRBV4-2	TRBD2	TRBJ2-5	-	TGTGCCAGCAGCCAAGATGCTCCGGGACTAGCGGGGGGAACTCAAGAGACCCAGTACTTC	CASSQDAPGLAGGTQETQYF
TRBV10-3	TRBD1	TRBJ1-2	-	TGTGCCATCAGTGAACAGGGGGCGAGCTATGGCTACACCTTC	CAISEQGASYGYTF
TRBV4-2	TRBD1	TRBJ1-6	-	TGTGCCAGCAGCCAACCCGGGACAGCCAATTCACCCCTCCACTTT	CASSQPGTANSPLHF
TRBV10-3	TRBD1	TRBJ1-5	-	TGTGCCATCAGTGAGTCTTTTGGGACAGGGCAGGGCGATCAGCCCCAGCATTTT	CAISESFGTGQGDQPQHF
TRBV9	TRBD2	TRBJ2-1	-	TGTGCCAGCAGCGTAACTAGCGGCCCGAGGTCCTACAATGAGCAGTTCTTC	CASSVTSGPRSYNEQFF
TRBV4-3	-	TRBJ1-2	-	TGCGCCAGCAGCCAAGGGGGAGGGCCCTATGGCTACACCTTC	CASSQGGGPYGYTF
TRBV28	-	TRBJ1-2	-	TGTGCCAGCACCTCACCCGGGGCTAACTATGGCTACACCTTC	CASTSPGANYGYTF
TRBV7-9	-	TRBJ1-2	-	TGTGCCAGCAGCCCGATGGGCTGGTATGGCTACACCTTC	CASSPMGWYGYTF
TRBV18	TRBD1	TRBJ1-4	once	TGTGCCAGCTCATCAGGGGGCGGAAAACTGTTTTTT	CASSSGGGKLFF
TRBV11-2	-	TRBJ2-2	once	TGTGCCAGCAGCTTAACCCAGGGGGGAAACACCGGGGAGCTGTTTTTT	CASSLTQGGNTGELFF
TRBV18	TRBD1	TRBJ1-3	-	TGTGCCAGCTCCGGACAGGGTCGAAACACCATATATTTT	CASSGQGRNTIYF
TRBV12-3/TRBV12-4	-	TRBJ2-1	-	TGTGCCAGCAGTCAGACTCAAGGCAATGAGCAGTTCTTC	CASSQTQGNEQFF
TRBV30	-	TRBJ2-5	-	TGTGCCTGGAGTGTAGGCTGGGGGCGGGGGGAGACCCAGTACTTC	CAWSVGWGRGETQYF
TRBV11-2	TRBD1	TRBJ2-3	-	TGTGCCAGCAGACAACAGGGGCCGACAGATACGCAGTATTTT	CASRQQGPTDTQYF
TRBV7-9	TRBD2	TRBJ2-1	once	TGTGCCAGCAGCGGCCTAGCGGGAGCCGACAATGAGCAGTTCTTC	CASSGLAGADNEQFF
TRBV6-6	-	TRBJ2-3	-	TGTGCCAGCAGTTACGTGGAGGGGAGCACAGATACGCAGTATTTT	CASSYVEGSTDTQYF
TRBV19	-	TRBJ1-2	-	TGTGCCAGTAGCCCCTCTCGGGATAACTATGGCTACACCTTC	CASSPSRDNYGYTF
TRBV24-1	TRBD1	TRBJ1-2	-	TGTGCCACCAGTGACCCCGGGACAGGGGCTAACTATGGCTACACCTTC	CATSDPGTGANYGYTF
TRBV7-9	-	TRBJ2-3	-	TGTGCCAGCAGCTTAGCGAAGGGGGGCACAGATACGCAGTATTTT	CASSLAKGGTDTQYF
TRBV27	-	TRBJ1-5	-	TGTGCCAGCAGATCAGGGGTCAATCAGCCCCAGCATTTT	CASRSGVNQPQHF
TRBV2	TRBD1	TRBJ2-5	-	TGTGCCAGCAGTCCGGACAGGGATGAGACCCAGTACTTC	CASSPDRDETQYF
TRBV7-2	-	TRBJ2-1	once	TGTGCCAGCAGCTTAGTCATCTACAATGAGCAGTTCTTC	CASSLVIYNEQFF
TRBV30	-	TRBJ2-1	-	TGTGCCTGGAGTGTGGGGGCGGGGGAGGATGAGCAGTTCTTC	CAWSVGAGEDEQFF
TRBV10-2	TRBD2	TRBJ2-3	-	TGCGCCAGCAGCTCCATACTAGCGGGGGATTCAGATACGCAGTATTTT	CASSSILAGDSDTQYF
TRBV7-9	-	TRBJ1-2	once	TGTGCCAGCAGCCGAGGCGCGTCGGTCGATGGCTACACCTTC	CASSRGASVDGYTF
TRBV6-2/TRBV6-3	TRBD1	TRBJ2-1	-	TGTGCCAGCAGCGACAGGGGACCCTCCTACAATGAGCAGTTCTTC	CASSDRGPSYNEQFF
TRBV27	TRBD2	TRBJ2-3	-	TGTGCCAGCAGTTGGGGGACTAGCGGGGGTACAGATACGCAGTATTTT	CASSWGTSGGTDTQYF
TRBV12-5	-	TRBJ2-5	-	TGTGCTAGTGGTTTGCTACTCTCTGAGACCCAGTACTTC	CASGLLLSETQYF
TRBV4-2	TRBD1	TRBJ1-1	-	TGTGCCAGCAGCCACGGGGACAGGGGGACTGAAGCTTTCTTT	CASSHGDRGTEAFF
TRBV5-6	-	TRBJ2-3	-	TGTGCCAGCAGCTTGGTGGGCGGGGACCGCACAGATACGCAGTATTTT	CASSLVGGDRTDTQYF
TRBV13	-	TRBJ2-7	-	TGTGCCAGCAGCTTAGGCCCCAGCGGGCCCCCCTACGAGCAGTACTTC	CASSLGPSGPPYEQYF
TRBV6-5	-	TRBJ1-2	-	TGTGCCAGCAGTTACTCACGAGCACTCTATGGCTACACCTTC	CASSYSRALYGYTF
TRBV5-1	-	TRBJ2-5	-	TGCGCCAGCAGCTTCAGCGGGTCCCAGTACTTC	CASSFSGSQYF
TRBV30	TRBD2	TRBJ2-3	-	TGTGCCTGGAGTGCGGGGGGACGCTCCAGCACAGATACGCAGTATTTT	CAWSAGGRSSTDTQYF
TRBV6-4	TRBD2	TRBJ2-3	-	TGTGCCAGCAGCCCTGGGATAGCGGGCGCAGATACGCAGTATTTT	CASSPGIAGADTQYF
TRBV30	TRBD1	TRBJ1-2	-	TGTGCCTGGAGAGAGGGGGCAGGGGCTAACTATGGCTACACCTTC	CAWREGAGANYGYTF
TRBV10-1	-	TRBJ1-6	once	TGCGCCAGCAGTGACCAGGCTAATTCACCCCTCCACTTT	CASSDQANSPLHF
TRBV27	-	TRBJ1-5	-	TGTGCCAGCAGTTGGGTACCAGGACAGCCCCAGCATTTT	CASSWVPGQPQHF
TRBV20-1	-	TRBJ1-4	once	TGCAGTGCTAGAGTTCGGGAAAAACTGTTTTTT	CSARVREKLFF
TRBV18	-	TRBJ1-1	-	TGTGCCAGCTCACCGCCGACAGGTGAAGCTTTCTTT	CASSPPTGEAFF
TRBV6-5	-	TRBJ1-3	-	TGTGCCAGCACCCGGACACTTAGCAACATCATATATTTT	CASTRTLSNIIYF
TRBV6-2/TRBV6-3	TRBD2	TRBJ2-3	-	TGTGCCAGCAGTCTAGCGGGAGCCACAGATACGCAGTATTTT	CASSLAGATDTQYF
TRBV3-1/TRBV3-2	TRBD1	TRBJ1-3	once	TGTGCCAGCAGCCGGGGACAGGAATCCTCTGGAAACACCATATATTTT	CASSRGQESSGNTIYF
TRBV3-1/TRBV3-2	TRBD2	TRBJ2-7	-	TGTGCCAGCAGCCCTGGACTAGAAGGTCGCGAGCAGTACTTC	CASSPGLEGREQYF
TRBV5-6	TRBD2	TRBJ2-1	-	TGTGCCAGCAGCTTAGGTCCTAGCGGGATAAATGAGCAGTTCTTC	CASSLGPSGINEQFF